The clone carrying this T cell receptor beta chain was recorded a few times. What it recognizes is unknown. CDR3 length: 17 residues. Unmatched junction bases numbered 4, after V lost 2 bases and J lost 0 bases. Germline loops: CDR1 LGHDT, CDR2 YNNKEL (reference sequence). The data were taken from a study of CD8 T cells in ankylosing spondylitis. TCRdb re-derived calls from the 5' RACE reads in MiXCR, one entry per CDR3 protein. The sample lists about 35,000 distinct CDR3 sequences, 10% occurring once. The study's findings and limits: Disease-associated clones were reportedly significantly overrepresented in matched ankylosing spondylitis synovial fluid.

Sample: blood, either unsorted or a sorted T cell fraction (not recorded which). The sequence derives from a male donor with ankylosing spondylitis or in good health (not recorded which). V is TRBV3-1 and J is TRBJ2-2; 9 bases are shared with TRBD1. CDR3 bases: TGTGCCAGCAGCCAAACAGGGGGCAAAACGAACACCGGGGAGCTGTTTTTT. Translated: CASSQTGGKTNTGELFF.